This T cell receptor beta chain originates from a study of TIL therapy for anti-PD-1-resistant metastatic lung cancer. Trimming left V 4 bases short and J 2 bases short, with 9 bases between. CDR3 length equals 13 residues. Germline V CDR1 and CDR2: MGHDK, SYGVNS. This was the immunoSEQ v3 assay. Assay: immunoSEQ multiplex PCR; the TCRdb copy retains only in-frame clones and omits some. The sample includes 45,000 to 75,000 clones, around 86% of them seen just once. Described time point: pre-treatment sample, taken before nivolumab and TIL therapy. The sequence came from a person aged 30 to 80 with non-small cell lung cancer. Sequencing used blood, obtained at baseline. This chain uses TRBV25-1 with TRBJ2-7; no clear D gene. The CDR3 loop is CASSVGHPYEQYF. The CDR3 region has the DNA TGTGCCAGCAGTGTTGGTCACCCCTACGAGCAGTACTTC.